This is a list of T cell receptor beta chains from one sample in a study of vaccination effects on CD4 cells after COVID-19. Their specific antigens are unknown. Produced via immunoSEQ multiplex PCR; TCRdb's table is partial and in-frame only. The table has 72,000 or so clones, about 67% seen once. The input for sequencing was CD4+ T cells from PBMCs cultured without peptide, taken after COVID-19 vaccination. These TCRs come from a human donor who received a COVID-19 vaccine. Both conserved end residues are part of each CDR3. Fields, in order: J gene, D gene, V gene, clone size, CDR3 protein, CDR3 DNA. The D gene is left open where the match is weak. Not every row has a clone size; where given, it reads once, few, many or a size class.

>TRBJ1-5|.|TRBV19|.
CASRDQVEQPQHF
TGTGCCAGTCGGGACCAAGTAGAGCAGCCCCAGCATTTT
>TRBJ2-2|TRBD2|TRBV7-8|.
CASSLKAGGPGGELFF
TGTGCCAGCAGCTTAAAGGCGGGGGGGCCGGGCGGGGAGCTGTTTTTT
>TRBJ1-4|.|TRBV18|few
CASSGGTNEKLFF
TGTGCCAGCAGTGGGGGAACTAATGAAAAACTGTTTTTT
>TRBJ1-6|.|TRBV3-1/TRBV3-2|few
CASSQSTVGPLHF
TGTGCCAGCAGCCAAAGTACCGTCGGACCCCTCCACTTT
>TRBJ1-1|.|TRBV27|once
CASSLSWGPEAFF
TGTGCCAGCAGTTTATCGTGGGGGCCTGAAGCTTTCTTT
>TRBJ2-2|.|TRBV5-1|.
CASNGATGSGMTGELFF
TGCGCCAGCAACGGAGCTACAGGGTCGGGTATGACCGGGGAGCTGTTTTTT
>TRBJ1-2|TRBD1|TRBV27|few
CASSWGTGTRGPYGYTF
TGTGCCAGCAGTTGGGGGACAGGGACTAGGGGCCCCTATGGCTACACCTTC
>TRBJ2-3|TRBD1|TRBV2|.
CASRKTGGQGTDTQYF
TGTGCCAGCAGGAAAACAGGGGGCCAAGGCACAGATACGCAGTATTTT
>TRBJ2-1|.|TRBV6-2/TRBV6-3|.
CASSYESSYNEQFF
TGTGCCAGCAGTTATGAGAGCTCCTACAATGAGCAGTTCTTC
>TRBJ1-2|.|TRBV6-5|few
CASSYSIGVYGYTF
TGTGCCAGCAGTTACAGTATCGGGGTTTATGGCTACACCTTC
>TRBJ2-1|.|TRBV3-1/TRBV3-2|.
CASSRRRGDNNEQFF
TGTGCCAGCAGCCGCCGCCGGGGGGACAACAATGAGCAGTTCTTC
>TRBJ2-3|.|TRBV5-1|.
CASSQGGARTDTQYF
TGCGCCAGCAGCCAAGGGGGTGCGAGGACAGATACGCAGTATTTT
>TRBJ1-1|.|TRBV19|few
CASSISDRTEAFF
TGTGCCAGTAGTATATCGGACCGGACTGAAGCTTTCTTT
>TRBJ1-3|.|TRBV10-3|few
CAISPHVSSGNTIYF
TGTGCCATCTCCCCACATGTAAGCTCTGGAAACACCATATATTTT
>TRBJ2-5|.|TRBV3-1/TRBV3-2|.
CASSQARTQYF
TGTGCCAGCAGCCAGGCTAGGACCCAGTACTTC
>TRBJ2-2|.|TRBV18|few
CASSPRLDAGELFF
TGTGCCAGCTCACCAAGGTTGGATGCCGGGGAGCTGTTTTTT
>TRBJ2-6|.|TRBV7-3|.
CASGGEVGANVLTF
TGTGCCAGCGGGGGTGAAGTTGGGGCCAACGTCCTGACTTTC
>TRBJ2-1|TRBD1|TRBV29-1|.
CSVTGQGSEQFF
TGCAGCGTTACTGGACAGGGAAGCGAGCAGTTCTTC
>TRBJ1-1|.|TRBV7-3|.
CASSLTGGGFTEAFF
TGTGCCAGCAGCTTAACCGGTGGGGGGTTCACTGAAGCTTTCTTT
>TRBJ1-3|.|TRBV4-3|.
CASSQAQVQADTIYF
TGCGCCAGCAGCCAAGCTCAGGTTCAGGCGGACACCATATATTTT
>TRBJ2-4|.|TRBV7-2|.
CASSPGRVSIQYF
TGTGCCAGCAGCCCGGGTCGGGTCAGCATTCAGTACTTC
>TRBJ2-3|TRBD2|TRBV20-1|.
CSAQLGTSQYF
TGCAGTGCGCAACTCGGGACTAGTCAGTATTTT
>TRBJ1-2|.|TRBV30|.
CAWSPDRTVNYGYTF
TGTGCCTGGTCCCCCGATAGGACAGTTAACTATGGCTACACCTTC
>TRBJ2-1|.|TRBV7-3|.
CASSREARGPEQFF
TGTGCCAGCAGCCGCGAGGCCCGGGGTCCTGAGCAGTTCTTC
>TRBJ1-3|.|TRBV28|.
CASSSLPGSGNTIYF
TGTGCCAGCAGTTCCCTCCCCGGGTCGGGAAACACCATATATTTT
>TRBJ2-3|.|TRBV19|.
CASSRGTSTDTQYF
TGTGCCAGTAGCCGGGGGACTAGCACAGATACGCAGTATTTT
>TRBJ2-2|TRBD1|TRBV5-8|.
CASSSRDSQAGELFF
TGTGCCAGCAGCTCCCGGGACAGCCAGGCCGGGGAGCTGTTTTTT
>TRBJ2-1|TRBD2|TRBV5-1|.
CASSPLAGGKYNEQFF
TGCGCCAGCAGCCCACTAGCGGGGGGAAAGTACAATGAGCAGTTCTTC
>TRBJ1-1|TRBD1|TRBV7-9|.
CASSGPGQGFTEAFF
TGTGCCAGCAGCGGACCGGGACAGGGCTTTACTGAAGCTTTCTTT